These 27 T cell receptor beta chains were sequenced from one sample in a study of T cells after yellow fever vaccination (dated by TCRdb to about 2019). Library method: 5' RACE. Sequencing instrument: Illumina HiSeq 2500. TCRdb took the public reads, trimmed them with fastp at Q25, ran MiXCR for clone calling and kept in-frame beta chains. One record per CDR3 amino acid sequence lists the most common genes and DNA. A total of roughly 74,000 distinct CDR3 sequences appear in this sample, approximately 7.7% of them only once. Together, the top ten hold roughly 35% of the sample. Sample treatment or condition, as interpreted from the label and publication: live attenuated yellow fever vaccine strain. The specimen was CD8+ T cells sorted from PBMCs, collected 5 days after the first yellow fever vaccination. These receptors were collected from a man aged 18 to 29 who received the YFV17D yellow fever vaccine.

The J gene is TRBJ2-3, the V gene TRBV20-1; 10 bases are shared with TRBD2. The CDR3 runs to 16 residues. Germline CDR1 is DFQATT and CDR2 is SNEGSKA (reference sequence). Trimming took 1 base from V and 6 from J; bases not matched to a gene: 10. CDR3: CSARVSGGPRRDTQYF. The CDR3 nucleotides are TGCAGTGCTAGAGTTAGCGGGGGGCCCCGCCGGGATACGCAGTATTTT.

This clonotype was found a few times. The rearrangement uses TRBV29-1 and TRBJ1-2; 7 bases align to TRBD1. The germline V gene encodes CDR1 SQVTM and CDR2 ANQGSEA. The CDR3 has 15 amino acids. V was clipped by 7 bases and J by 4 bases; unmatched bases: 15. CDR3 sequence (DNA): TGCAGCGCTCAAGGGTTGGGGCAGGGGGGCTATGGCTACACCTTC. It yields the protein CSAQGLGQGGYGYTF.

This clonotype was found a few times. The V call is TRBV6-6, the J call TRBJ2-5, with D unresolved. This CDR3 is 13 amino acids long. Trimming removed 10 bases from V and 9 bases from J, with 21 bases in between. Germline V CDR1 and CDR2: MNHNY, SVGAGI (reference sequence). The CDR3 DNA follows: TGTGCCACCCTGGAACCTGTGCGTGTGGCCCAGTACTTC. Encoded protein: CATLEPVRVAQYF.

The chain combines TRBV4-2 with TRBJ2-3; 9 bases fit TRBD2. The CDR3 spans 17 residues. Per germline, CDR1 LGHNA and CDR2 YNFKEQ. The V and J ends lost 0 bases and 4 bases, in that order; junction bases with no gene match: 8. The CDR3 DNA sequence: TGTGCCAGCAGCCAAGAAGGGCTAGCGGGGATCCCAGATACGCAGTATTTT. This gives the protein CASSQEGLAGIPDTQYF.

As for this clonotype: One end of the junction fails to match germline, which may point to a read error. The chain uses TRBV6-4 and TRBJ2-3; TRBD2 aligns across 10 bases. The CDR3 is made up of 16 amino acids. Germline CDR1 reads MRHNA; CDR2 reads SNTAGT. The CDR3 DNA reads TGTGCCAGAAGTGACTCGGCTAGCGGGGGAGCAGATACGCAGTATTTT. Translated: CARSDSASGGADTQYF.

This clonotype was counted a few times. The V gene is TRBV2, the J gene TRBJ2-5; 9 positions agree with TRBD1. The junction had 14 bases not matched to a gene; V was cut back by 2 bases and J by 4 bases. Germline V gene data show CDR1 as SNHLY and CDR2 as FYNNEI. There are 18 residues in the CDR3. Written as DNA, the CDR3 is TGTGCCAGCAGTGAATTATTAGGGGCGACAGGGGGGCCAGAGACCCAGTACTTC. It yields the protein CASSELLGATGGPETQYF.

This clonotype was detected only once. The conserved final phenylalanine or tryptophan is absent from the CDR3, which likely points to a read error. The chain carries TRBV5-1 and TRBJ2-5, with D uncertain. The germline V and J ends were trimmed by 7 bases and 2 bases, with 18 bases remaining between them. The germline V gene has CDR1 SGHRS and CDR2 YFSETQ. The CDR3 has 15 amino acids. In DNA form, the CDR3 reads TGCGCCAGCTCCGGCCAAGACAAGTTACAAGAGACCCAGTACTCC. Translated: CASSGQDKLQETQYS.

The rearrangement uses TRBV7-9 and TRBJ2-5; D possibly corresponds to TRBD1 (5 bases). Between the trimmed V and J ends, which lost 6 bases and 3 bases, there was a span of 11 bases. CDR1 and CDR2 (germline): SEHNR, FQNEAQ (reference sequence). CDR3 length: 13 amino acids. In DNA form, the CDR3 reads TGTGCCAGCAGGGCCACAGGAGAAGAGACCCAGTACTTC. The encoded protein is CASRATGEETQYF. The full variable domain, with the rest looked up from reference TRBV7-9 and TRBJ2-5, is DTGVSQNPRHKITKRGQNVTFRCDPISEHNRLYWYRQTLGQGPEFLTYFQNEAQLEKSRLLSDRFSAERPKGSFSTLEIQRTEQGDSAMYLCASRATGEETQYFGPGTRLLVL.

In this sample, this clonotype turned up many times. The chain is built from TRBV7-6 and TRBJ2-1; 10 bases match TRBD1. Germline loops: CDR1 SGHVS, CDR2 FNYEAQ. The V and J ends lost 5 bases and 3 bases, in that order; junction bases with no gene match: 4. CDR3 length: 15 amino acids. CDR3 in amino acids: CASSGGDRGYNEQFF. CDR3 DNA: TGTGCCAGCAGCGGAGGGGACAGGGGCTACAATGAGCAGTTCTTC.

Details on this clonotype: A read error may produce the germline difference seen at one junction end. The V and J genes are TRBV7-6 and TRBJ2-2, with 8 bases aligning to TRBD1. In germline, CDR1 is SGHVS, CDR2 FNYEAQ. This CDR3 spans 14 amino acids. Here the CDR3 DNA reads TGTGCCAGCAGCTTAGCGCTGGCCACAGGGGGGCTGTTTTTT. As protein: CASSLALATGGLFF.

This chain links TRBV19 with TRBJ1-5, with a weak D call TRBD1 (5 bases). V lost 3 bases and J lost 8, with 11 bases in between. This CDR3 is built from 13 residues. Germline values: CDR1 LNHDA, CDR2 SQIVND (reference sequence). CDR3 nucleotide sequence: TGTGCCAGTAGTATTACAGGCGGGGAGCCCCAGCATTTT. It is translated as CASSITGGEPQHF.

This clonotype appeared many times. The chain carries TRBV12-3 or TRBV12-4 and TRBJ1-6; D is unclear. The V gene lost 1 base and the J gene lost 13 bases, with 8 bases spanning the gap. The CDR3 totals 12 residues. The CDR3: CASSLGALPLHF. The CDR3 DNA reads TGTGCCAGCAGTTTAGGCGCACTGCCCCTCCACTTT.

This chain links TRBV27 with TRBJ1-1; 7 nucleotides align to TRBD1. After removal of 6 bases from V and 7 bases from J, the junction contained 8 bases not matched to a gene. CDR3 length: 13 residues. CDR1 and CDR2 from the germline V gene are MNHEY and SMNVEV (reference sequence). CDR3 coding DNA: TGTGCCAGCAGATCCAAGGCAGGGGGTGAAGCTTTCTTT. Its protein is CASRSKAGGEAFF.

In this sample, this clonotype turned up a few times. This rearrangement joins TRBV12-3 or TRBV12-4 to TRBJ2-2, with 13 bases identical to TRBD2. This CDR3 region has 19 residues. Trimming removed 9 bases from V and 2 bases from J; junction bases left unmatched: 15. For the CDR3, the DNA is TGTGCCAGTACGAAGAATGGACTAGCGGGGGTTACAAACACCGGGGAGCTGTTTTTT. This translates into CASTKNGLAGVTNTGELFF.

This clonotype occurred a few times. The chain links TRBV29-1 to TRBJ2-2; D uncertain. The CDR3 consists of 11 residues. Trimming took off 5 bases at V and 4 bases at J, with 5 bases between the two ends. Germline V CDR1 and CDR2: SQVTM, ANQGSEA. CDR3 sequence (DNA): TGCAGCGTTATCATCACCGGGGAGCTGTTTTTT. As protein: CSVIITGELFF.

This clonotype was seen more than once but under ten times. The rearrangement joins TRBV7-9 to TRBJ1-2; D might be TRBD1 (5 bases). V was trimmed by 4 bases and J by 8 bases, leaving 20 bases between them. Germline values: CDR1 SEHNR, CDR2 FQNEAQ (reference sequence). CDR3 length equals 15 residues. CDR3 sequence: CASSSGLGYGTGYTF. The CDR3 nucleotides are TGTGCCAGCAGCTCGGGACTTGGCTACGGGACGGGCTACACCTTC.

This clonotype was counted many times. The chain uses TRBV5-4 and TRBJ2-1, with D possibly called TRBD1 or TRBD2 (6 bases each). Per the germline V gene, CDR1 is SGHNT and CDR2 is YYREEE (reference sequence). V lost 5 bases and J lost 12, with 12 bases in between. The CDR3 extends over 11 amino acids. The CDR3, as DNA: TGTGCCAGCAGAAAGGGGGAGGCGCAGTTCTTC. Protein sequence: CASRKGEAQFF. Drawing the rest from reference TRBV5-4 and TRBJ2-1, the complete variable domain is ETGVTQSPTHLIKTRGQQVTLRCSSQSGHNTVSWYQQALGQGPQFIFQYYREEENGRGNFPPRFSGLQFPNYSSELNVNALELDDSALYLCASRKGEAQFFGPGTRLTVL.

This clonotype was picked up many times. J is TRBJ2-3 and V is TRBV5-4, with D perhaps matching TRBD2 (5 bases). The V end lost 5 bases, the J end lost 2 bases, and 15 bases lay between the germline ends. CDR1 is SGHNT, CDR2 YYREEE, per germline (reference sequence). The CDR3 runs to 15 residues. The CDR3 reads CASSRPAENTDTQYF. As DNA, the CDR3 is TGTGCCAGCAGTCGTCCAGCGGAGAACACAGATACGCAGTATTTT.

This clonotype appeared many times. V and J are TRBV7-8 and TRBJ2-2; D may be TRBD1 (6 bases). Trimming removed 7 bases from V and 0 bases from J, with 9 bases in between. Germline V gene lookup returns CDR1 SGHVS and CDR2 FQNEAQ. This CDR3 comprises 14 residues. The CDR3 DNA sequence: TGTGCCAGCAAGAAGGGGGCGAACACCGGGGAGCTGTTTTTT. Protein: CASKKGANTGELFF.

This clonotype has more than one count but fewer than ten. The rearrangement joins TRBV11-1 to TRBJ1-5, with D maybe TRBD1 (5 bases). Germline V gene data show CDR1 as SGHAT and CDR2 as FQDESV (reference sequence). The CDR3 loop spans 19 amino acids. The V end lost 5 bases, the J end lost 5 bases, and 28 bases lay between the germline ends. CDR3 sequence: CASSPIDIFREGRDQPQHF. CDR3 in DNA: TGTGCCAGCAGCCCGATCGATATCTTCAGGGAGGGGAGGGATCAGCCCCAGCATTTT.

The table lists this clonotype with a few counts. This chain uses TRBV3-1 with TRBJ1-1; TRBD1 is a possible D gene (5 bases). V was shortened by 0 bases and J by 0 bases, with 8 bases between the two germline ends. This CDR3 comprises 15 residues. Germline V CDR1 and CDR2: LGHDT, YNNKEL (reference sequence). Here the CDR3 DNA reads TGTGCCAGCAGCCAAGATCGGGGCTTGAACACTGAAGCTTTCTTT. It is translated as CASSQDRGLNTEAFF.

The table lists this clonotype with a few counts. The chain employs TRBV20-1 and TRBJ2-7; perhaps TRBD2 as D (5 bases). V was cut by 6 bases and J by 3 bases, with 12 bases left in between. The CDR3 contains 12 residues. Germline CDR1 DFQATT, CDR2 SNEGSKA (reference sequence). This chain's CDR3 is CSARLAGYEQYV. DNA for the CDR3: TGCAGTGCCCGCCTGGCGGGCTACGAGCAGTACGTC.

This clonotype was recorded a few times. The rearrangement uses TRBV5-1 and TRBJ2-1, with TRBD2 matching over 10 bases. Germline V gene sequence: CDR1 SGHRS, CDR2 YFSETQ. The V gene end was trimmed by 3 bases and the J gene end by 5 bases; junction bases not matched to a gene: 8. CDR3 length equals 16 residues. This CDR3 is CASSSRGSGGHNEQFF. DNA of the CDR3: TGCGCCAGCAGCTCCCGGGGTAGCGGGGGGCACAATGAGCAGTTCTTC.

The chain is built from TRBV5-4 and TRBJ1-3, with TRBD1 identical over 7 bases. CDR1 and CDR2 from the germline V gene are SGHNT and YYREEE (reference sequence). V gave up 0 bases and J gave up 0 bases; unmatched junction bases: 12. The CDR3 length is 19 residues. The chain's CDR3 is CASSLEGWSTGNSGNTIYF. In DNA form, the CDR3 reads TGTGCCAGCAGCTTGGAAGGTTGGTCGACAGGGAACTCTGGAAACACCATATATTTT.

This clonotype appeared a few times. The gene calls are TRBV5-6 and TRBJ2-5; D gene unclear. The V and J ends lost 5 bases and 1 base respectively, with 9 bases between them. The germline V gene has CDR1 SGHDT and CDR2 YYEEEE. CDR3 length equals 13 residues. The CDR3 spells CASSFDLQETQYF. The DNA of the CDR3 is TGTGCCAGCAGTTTTGACCTCCAAGAGACCCAGTACTTC.

This sequence joins TRBV5-1 and TRBJ1-2, with D maybe TRBD1 (5 bases). This CDR3 spans 13 amino acids. From germline, CDR1 is SGHRS and CDR2 YFSETQ. Trimming left V 0 bases short and J 8 bases short, with 11 bases between. The CDR3 loop reads CASSLGTQEGYTF. The DNA of the CDR3 is TGCGCCAGCAGCTTGGGGACACAGGAGGGCTACACCTTC.

This clonotype was seen only a few times. The chain couples TRBV25-1 to TRBJ1-6; 7 bases agree with TRBD1. Germline-derived CDR1 and CDR2 are MGHDK and SYGVNS. V shed 6 bases, J shed 7 bases, and the junction held 3 bases outside the gene matches. This CDR3 contains 13 residues. CDR3 amino acids: CASSPTGNSPLHF. In DNA form, the CDR3 reads TGTGCCAGCAGCCCGACAGGGAATTCACCCCTCCACTTT.